The 5 T cell receptor beta chains presented below share a single source sample, sequenced in a study of shared clonotypes between healthy human individuals. Naive CD8 isolation took CD45RO-negative cells positively selected for CCR7 and excluded terminally differentiated effector memory CD45RA+ cells. This table comes from immunoSEQ multiplex PCR, and its TCRdb copy is limited to in-frame clones, with some not included. The sample contains hundreds of thousands of clones, approximately 96% of which appear only once. The sequencing sample was made of naive CD8+ T cells sorted from blood. These receptors originate from a woman aged 25-40 years in good health.

The rearrangement uses TRBV30 and TRBJ2-7, with D unclear. Trimming removed 3 bases from V and 6 bases from J, with 12 bases in between. Germline V CDR1 and CDR2: GTSNPN, SVGIG (reference sequence). The CDR3 is made up of 12 amino acids. The CDR3 nucleotides read TGTGCCTGGAGCGCTAGTTTCAGCGAGCAGTACTTC. Its translation: CAWSASFSEQYF.

The chain links TRBV19 to TRBJ2-7; 9 positions agree with TRBD1. CDR3 length: 15 amino acids. Germline V gene data show CDR1 as LNHDA and CDR2 as SQIVND (reference sequence). With 3 bases clipped from V and 3 bases from J, the junction kept 6 bases outside the gene matches. CDR3 in DNA: TGTGCCAGTAGTATTGGACAGGGGACCCTCTACGAGCAGTACTTC. Amino acids: CASSIGQGTLYEQYF.

J is TRBJ2-2 and V is TRBV19, with D hard to call. The length of the CDR3 is 13 residues. V lost 3 bases and J lost 9, with 11 bases in between. Germline V lookup: CDR1 LNHDA, CDR2 SQIVND (reference sequence). The CDR3 here is CASSIGPNRELFF. The CDR3 bases are TGTGCCAGTAGTATTGGGCCCAATCGGGAGCTGTTTTTT.

This chain connects TRBV4-1 to TRBJ2-1; D unresolved. There are 14 residues in the CDR3. CDR1 and CDR2 (germline): MGHRA, YSYEKL. Trimming took off 2 bases at V and 4 bases at J, with 9 bases between the two ends. As DNA, the CDR3 is TGCGCCAGCAGCCAAAAAATTGGTTACAATGAGCAGTTCTTC. It is translated as CASSQKIGYNEQFF.

The chain recombines TRBV7-9 with TRBJ1-3; D call uncertain. This CDR3 has 13 amino acids. V lost 2 bases and J 7 bases, leaving 9 bases between the germline ends. Germline CDR1 reads SEHNR; CDR2 reads FQNEAQ (reference sequence). The DNA for the CDR3 is TGTGCCAGCAGCTTATTCGGCGGCAACACCATATATTTT. This gives the protein CASSLFGGNTIYF.